Listed here are 21 T cell receptor beta chains from one sample, sequenced in a study of cytomegalovirus exposure and HLA in healthy donors. PCR involved 60 Vbeta and 13 Jbeta primers. Method: immunoSEQ multiplex PCR; TCRdb's copy keeps in-frame clones and lacks some. This sample has approximately 240,000 clones, with over 80% found just once. The sample taken for sequencing was PBMCs. These receptor sequences come from a woman between 35 and 50 years old in good health and CMV-seropositive.

The V call is TRBV7-8, the J call TRBJ2-1, with 11 bases fitting TRBD2. The CDR3 length is 17 residues. CDR1 and CDR2 from the germline V gene are SGHVS and FQNEAQ. The junction had 6 bases not matched to a gene; V was cut back by 1 base and J by 4 bases. The CDR3 loop reads CASSLDSSGGPYNEQFF. The CDR3 DNA follows: TGTGCCAGCAGCTTAGATTCTAGCGGGGGGCCTTACAATGAGCAGTTCTTC. The full variable domain, completed using reference TRBV7-8 and TRBJ2-1, is GAGVSQSPRYKVAKRGQDVALRCDPISGHVSLFWYQQALGQGPEFLTYFQNEAQLDKSGLPSDRFFAERPEGSVSTLKIQRTQQEDSAVYLCASSLDSSGGPYNEQFFGPGTRLTVL.

CDR3 sequence: CASSTRTGTSGGTYEQYF. As DNA, the CDR3 is TGTGCCAGTAGTACTCGGACCGGGACTAGCGGGGGAACCTACGAGCAGTACTTC. V is TRBV19 and J is TRBJ2-7, with 14 bases aligning to TRBD2. The germline CDR1 and CDR2 sequences are LNHDA and SQIVND (reference sequence). Trimming cost V 4 bases and J 2 bases; bases outside gene matches: 10. The length of the CDR3 is 18 residues.

The rearrangement joins TRBV4-2 to TRBJ1-2, with TRBD1 matching 7 bases. This CDR3 comprises 16 residues. The germline V gene encodes CDR1 LGHNA and CDR2 YNFKEQ. V lost 1 base to trimming and J lost 3 bases; unmatched junction nucleotides: 8. CDR3 sequence: CASSQAGQSLDYGYTF. For the CDR3, the DNA is TGTGCCAGCAGCCAAGCGGGACAGAGTCTTGACTATGGCTACACCTTC.

The chain links TRBV30 to TRBJ1-5; D is possibly TRBD1 (6 bases). V was trimmed by 3 bases and J by 7 bases, leaving 19 bases between them. Germline V gene lookup returns CDR1 GTSNPN and CDR2 SVGIG (reference sequence). This CDR3 comprises 15 residues. CDR3: CAWRDPQGRDQPQHF. The CDR3 DNA sequence: TGTGCCTGGAGGGACCCACAGGGACGCGACCAGCCCCAGCATTTT.

V usage is TRBV5-1 and J usage is TRBJ2-7, with TRBD1 identical over 8 bases. This CDR3 region has 16 residues. Trimming cost V 4 bases and J 5 bases; bases outside gene matches: 14. Germline assignment: CDR1 SGHRS and CDR2 YFSETQ. CDR3 nucleotides: TGCGCCAGCAGCCCACCAACAGGACAGGGCGGGGACGAGCAGTACTTC. Translation gives CASSPPTGQGGDEQYF. The full variable domain, rest sourced from reference TRBV5-1 and TRBJ2-7, is KAGVTQTPRYLIKTRGQQVTLSCSPISGHRSVSWYQQTPGQGLQFLFEYFSETQRNKGNFPGRFSGRQFSNSRSEMNVSTLELGDSALYLCASSPPTGQGGDEQYFGPGTRLTVT.

The chain employs TRBV30 and TRBJ2-3; TRBD2 matches 8 bases. This CDR3 comprises 15 residues. Trimming removed 4 bases from V and 0 bases from J; junction bases left unmatched: 6. From germline, CDR1 is GTSNPN and CDR2 SVGIG (reference sequence). The CDR3 spells CAWKRSGTSTDTQYF. CDR3 in DNA: TGTGCCTGGAAACGTAGCGGGACTAGCACAGATACGCAGTATTTT.

The chain carries TRBV25-1 and TRBJ1-3; D gene unclear. Trimming shortened V by 3 bases and J by 0 bases, and 3 bases separated the two germline ends. The CDR3 has 13 residues. Germline CDR1 MGHDK, CDR2 SYGVNS. The CDR3 DNA is TGTGCCAGCAGTGATCACTCTGGAAACACCATATATTTT. It encodes CASSDHSGNTIYF.

This chain joins TRBV28 and TRBJ1-4, with 10 bases identical to TRBD1. CDR3 length: 15 amino acids. Germline V CDR1 and CDR2: MDHEN, SYDVKM. Trimming at V came to 4 bases and at J to 6 bases, leaving 5 bases not matched to a gene. CDR3 sequence (DNA): TGTGCCAGCAGTTCCCGGGACAGGGGAGATGAAAAACTGTTTTTT. Protein sequence: CASSSRDRGDEKLFF.

The chain carries TRBV5-1 and TRBJ2-3; perhaps TRBD2 as D (5 bases). The CDR3 totals 15 residues. Deletions cut 4 bases from V and 2 bases from J, with 14 bases between. Germline V lookup: CDR1 SGHRS, CDR2 YFSETQ. The CDR3 sequence: CASSPARGLTDTQYF. The DNA of the CDR3 is TGCGCCAGCAGCCCGGCCCGGGGTCTCACAGATACGCAGTATTTT. Drawing the rest from reference TRBV5-1 and TRBJ2-3, the complete variable domain is KAGVTQTPRYLIKTRGQQVTLSCSPISGHRSVSWYQQTPGQGLQFLFEYFSETQRNKGNFPGRFSGRQFSNSRSEMNVSTLELGDSALYLCASSPARGLTDTQYFGPGTRLTVL.

This chain joins TRBV2 and TRBJ2-1; 12 nucleotides align to TRBD2. Germline V CDR1 and CDR2: SNHLY, FYNNEI. The CDR3 loop spans 17 amino acids. V shed 1 base and J 8 bases; nucleotides not matched to a gene: 9. CDR3 sequence: CASSEVLLAGGGYEQFF. The CDR3 DNA reads TGTGCCAGCAGTGAAGTTTTACTAGCGGGAGGCGGGTATGAGCAGTTCTTC.

This clone came up once. The chain employs TRBV9 and TRBJ1-1; D is uncertain. The CDR3 covers 14 residues. The V gene's germline CDR1 is SGDLS and CDR2 YYNGEE. Trimming stripped 1 base from V and 1 base from J, with 8 bases between. The DNA of the CDR3 is TGTGCCAGCAGCGTAACAGTGTCGAACACTGAAGCTTTCTTT. This gives the protein CASSVTVSNTEAFF.

V usage is TRBV5-1 and J usage is TRBJ2-7; 8 positions match TRBD2. V trimming: 4 bases; J trimming: 4 bases; junction bases outside the gene matches: 10. CDR1 is SGHRS and CDR2 is YFSETQ in the germline V gene. The CDR3 spans 15 residues. CDR3 protein: CASSPGLERKYEQYF. The CDR3 nucleotides are TGCGCCAGCAGCCCGGGACTAGAGCGGAAGTACGAGCAGTACTTC.

The V call is TRBV7-2, the J call TRBJ2-1, with TRBD1 matching over 9 bases. V lost 8 bases, J lost 5 bases, and 4 bases stayed unmatched. The CDR3 sequence is 13 residues long. CDR1 is SGHTA, CDR2 FQGNSA, per germline. DNA of the CDR3: TGTGCCAGCCGACAGGGGGGAAACAATGAGCAGTTCTTC. Protein sequence: CASRQGGNNEQFF.

The chain uses TRBV7-9 and TRBJ2-7, with 7 bases aligning to TRBD1. This CDR3 region has 12 residues. With V trimmed by 4 bases and J by 5 bases, 2 bases remained unmatched. Germline CDR1 and CDR2: SEHNR and FQNEAQ (reference sequence). CDR3: CASSSGGNEQYF. CDR3 bases: TGTGCCAGCAGCTCAGGGGGAAACGAGCAGTACTTC.

The V and J genes are TRBV7-9 and TRBJ1-3; 8 nucleotides align to TRBD1. The CDR3 is made up of 15 amino acids. CDR1 is SEHNR and CDR2 is FQNEAQ in the germline V gene (reference sequence). V lost 5 bases, J lost 3 bases, and 6 bases stayed unmatched. The DNA of the CDR3 is TGTGCCAGCAGCATGGACAGGGCGAGTGGAAACACCATATATTTT. The encoded protein is CASSMDRASGNTIYF.

The gene calls are TRBV18 and TRBJ2-7; a possible D gene is TRBD2 (5 bases). V was pared by 6 bases and J by 3 bases, with 15 bases between. This CDR3 has 14 residues. Looked up from germline, CDR1 is KGHSH and CDR2 is LQKENI. The DNA for the CDR3 is TGTGCCAGCTCCCCCCGGTCCGGAGGCTACGAGCAGTACTTC. Its translation is CASSPRSGGYEQYF.

The chain combines TRBV9 with TRBJ2-3; perhaps TRBD2 as D (7 bases). The V gene's germline CDR1 is SGDLS and CDR2 YYNGEE. The CDR3 totals 16 residues. Trimming took off 4 bases at V and 3 bases at J, with 18 bases between the two ends. The CDR3 loop reads CASSPGGRFSTDTQYF. Written as DNA, the CDR3 is TGTGCCAGCAGCCCCGGGGGGCGGTTCAGTACAGATACGCAGTATTTT.

This chain joins TRBV19 and TRBJ1-2; 9 bases agree with TRBD1. Germline assignment: CDR1 LNHDA and CDR2 SQIVND (reference sequence). The V segment lost 11 bases and the J segment 5 bases; nucleotides outside the gene matches: 12. The CDR3 totals 14 residues. This CDR3 reads CACRSRDRAYGYTF. The CDR3 nucleotides read TGTGCCTGCAGGTCCCGGGACAGGGCGTATGGCTACACCTTC. Full variable domain (missing parts from reference TRBV19 and TRBJ1-2): DGGITQSPKYLFRKEGQNVTLSCEQNLNHDAMYWYRQDPGQGLRLIYYSQIVNDFQKGDIAEGYSVSREKKESFPLTVTSAQKNPTAFYLCACRSRDRAYGYTFGSGTRLTVV.

V is TRBV30 and J is TRBJ1-4; 7 nucleotides line up with TRBD1. Trimming took 8 bases from V and 3 from J; bases not matched to a gene: 6. This CDR3 has 13 residues. Germline V gives CDR1 GTSNPN, CDR2 SVGIG (reference sequence). In DNA, the CDR3 is TGTGCCCGGAAGGGGGCGGCTAATGAAAAACTGTTTTTT. Translation gives CARKGAANEKLFF.

Of note for this clone: Other DNA variants within this sample encode the same CDR3. The V gene is TRBV9, the J gene TRBJ2-7; 10 bases agree with TRBD1. CDR1 and CDR2 from the germline V gene are SGDLS and YYNGEE. CDR3 length equals 14 residues. V lost 2 bases to trimming and J lost 2 bases; unmatched junction nucleotides: 1. The CDR3 protein is CASSVGTGAYEQYF. CDR3 bases: TGTGCCAGCAGCGTCGGGACAGGGGCCTACGAGCAGTACTTC. Full variable domain (rest looked up from reference TRBV9 and TRBJ2-7): DSGVTQTPKHLITATGQRVTLRCSPRSGDLSVYWYQQSLDQGLQFLIQYYNGEERAKGNILERFSAQQFPDLHSELNLSSLELGDSALYFCASSVGTGAYEQYFGPGTRLTVT.

There are a few counts of this clone. DNA of the CDR3: TGTGCCAGCAGCCTTCCAGGGCCCCCCACCAATGAGCAGTTCTTC. This encodes CASSLPGPPTNEQFF. The genes are TRBV6-5 and TRBJ2-1; the D gene is possibly TRBD1 (5 bases). CDR3 size: 15 residues. The germline V and J ends were trimmed by 6 bases and 6 bases, with 18 bases remaining between them. Per the germline V gene, CDR1 is MNHEY and CDR2 is SVGAGI.